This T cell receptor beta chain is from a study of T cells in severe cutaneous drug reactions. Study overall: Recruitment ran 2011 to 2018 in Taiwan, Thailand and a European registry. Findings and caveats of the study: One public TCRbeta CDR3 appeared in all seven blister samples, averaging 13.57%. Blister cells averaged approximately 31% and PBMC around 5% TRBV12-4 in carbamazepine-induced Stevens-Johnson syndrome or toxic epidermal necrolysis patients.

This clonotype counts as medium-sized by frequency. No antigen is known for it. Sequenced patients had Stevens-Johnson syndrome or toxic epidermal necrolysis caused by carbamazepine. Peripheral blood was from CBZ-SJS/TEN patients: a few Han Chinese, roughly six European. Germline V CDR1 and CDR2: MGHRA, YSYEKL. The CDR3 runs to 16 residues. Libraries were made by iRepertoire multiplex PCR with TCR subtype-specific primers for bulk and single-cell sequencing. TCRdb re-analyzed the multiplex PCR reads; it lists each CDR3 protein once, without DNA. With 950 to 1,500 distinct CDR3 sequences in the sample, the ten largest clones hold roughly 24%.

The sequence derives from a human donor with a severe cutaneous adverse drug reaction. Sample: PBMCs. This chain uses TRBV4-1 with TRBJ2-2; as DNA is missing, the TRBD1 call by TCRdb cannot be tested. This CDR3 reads CASSQGAGGNTGELFF.